Below, one T cell receptor (beta chain) is given with its context. Antigen unknown. Treatment in this sample: oral pan-JAK inhibitor, 5-10 mg twice daily. This sample was taken from a study of CD8+ T cells in alopecia areata. In the study overall: Oral tofacitinib (5 to 10 mg twice daily) was administered to treated patients. The study's findings and limits: Elevated clonality characterized lesional scalp relative to normal scalp, particularly in alopecia totalis/universalis.

The authors extracted RNA and reverse transcribed it into cDNA as the sequencing template. TCRdb's table, derived via immunoSEQ multiplex PCR, lists solely in-frame clones and lacks some. The table records under 300,000 clones, 60% of them present only once. V trimming: 4 bases; J trimming: 9 bases; junction bases outside the gene matches: 9. From germline, CDR1 is SQVTM and CDR2 ANQGSEA. This CDR3 comprises 13 residues. The receptor's source is a human donor with alopecia areata. The sequenced sample was CD4+ T cells sorted from blood, obtained at roughly week 53, from a patient treated with tofacitinib. V usage is TRBV29-1 and J usage is TRBJ2-1; TRBD1 agrees at 7 bases. The CDR3 here is CSVGGGRVVEQFF. The CDR3 coding sequence is TGCAGCGTTGGAGGGGGCAGGGTTGTTGAGCAGTTCTTC.